The sequence of this TCR beta chain was determined in a study of early T cells in non-severe SARS-CoV-2 infection. This clonotype was recorded at least ten times. What it recognizes is unknown. Researchers tagged individual cDNA molecules with unique molecular identifiers. TCRdb recomputed calls from the 5' RACE reads with MiXCR, one row per CDR3 protein. Of under 60,000 distinct CDR3 sequences listed, around 8% were seen once; the top ten hold about 9.2%. Trimming took off 1 base at V and 8 bases at J, with 14 bases between the two ends. Germline values: CDR1 SEHNR, CDR2 FQNEAQ (reference sequence). The CDR3 is 14 amino acids. Overall study results and limits: Matching against VDJdb likely underestimated virus-specific expansions, favoring anti-spike CD8.

This receptor was taken from an adult who was a healthcare worker with PCR-confirmed SARS-CoV-2 infection or an uninfected control (not recorded which). The rearrangement joins TRBV7-9 to TRBJ1-2, with D possibly matching TRBD1 (6 bases). The sample comprised whole blood. CDR3 DNA sequence: TGTGCCAGCAGCTTAGAACAGGGAATACGGGGCTACACCTTC. It translates to CASSLEQGIRGYTF.